This TCR beta chain is from a study of T cells in Graves' hyperthyroidism and ophthalmopathy (dated by TCRdb to between 2018 and 2021). Concerning the study at large: Peripheral blood samples were taken at initial diagnosis, before any treatment was given. To identify TCR V-J signatures that set the groups apart, the researchers used a discovery cohort of more than 95 patients, made up of around 42 with Graves' ophthalmopathy and 55 to 65 with stable Graves' hyperthyroidism. Prospective prediction of ophthalmopathy was tested in an independent validation cohort of 18 to 20 hyperthyroidism patients and 15 to 17 patients who later progressed to ophthalmopathy. For training and testing, the 80 to 100 patients in the discovery cohort were randomly divided in a 7:3 ratio. In more than 5 Graves' hyperthyroidism patients, the study also compared T-cell repertoires from thyroid tissue with T-cell repertoires from blood. Once sampling was done, hyperthyroidism patients were given methimazole at a starting dose of 30 mg daily, whereas ophthalmopathy patients were given high-dose intravenous methylprednisolone. The paper describes TCR Vbeta CDR3 sequencing of roughly 130 peripheral blood samples, made up of under 50 ophthalmopathy patients, around 78 hyperthyroidism patients and some 17 progressor patients.

Worth noting for this clonotype: Its antigen is not yet known. No base quality values were provided; no much bigger clone lies one nucleotide off.

Trimming removed 8 bases from V and 3 bases from J; the gene matches leave 12 bases unexplained. According to the germline V gene (reference sequence), CDR1 reads DFQATT and CDR2 reads SNEGSKA. The CDR3 starts with the cysteine, ends with the phenylalanine, and has 14 residues. The retained sequence is limited to the CDR3, 42 bases, with the frame set at the first base. Moderately to severely active disease, a Clinical Activity Score of at least 3, a NOSPECS grade of at least 4, and a duration under 3 months were present in ophthalmopathy patients. Exclusion was applied to patients with uncontrolled infections, other autoimmune diseases, pregnancy or lactation. Diagnoses were based on clinical symptoms, serum thyroxine and TRAb, thyroid ultrasound and orbital computed tomography. PBMCs were separated from roughly 10 ml of fresh peripheral blood using Ficoll-Paque density gradient centrifugation. Total RNA was extracted with Trizol reagent, and quality was checked on an Agilent 2100 Bioanalyzer.

TCR beta CDR3 regions were amplified from RNA transcripts. For the first round of RT-PCR on the TCR CDR3, the HTBI primer set was used together with the Qiagen OneStep RT-PCR kit. The libraries were constructed in a second round of multiplex PCR and then size-selected and purified. The libraries were sequenced on an Illumina HiSeq2000 using paired-end 100 bp reads. Under the source paper's analysis protocol: SOAPnuke was used to process the raw data, throwing out any read that contained adapters or uncalled bases, had a mean Phred below 15, or lacked an exact constant-primer or identifier match. High-quality paired reads were merged using COPE v1.2.5, and each unique nucleotide sequence was defined as a clonotype. MiTCR v1.1 was used to align clonotypes to the IMGT TRBV, TRBD and TRBJ reference segments. Only V-J combinations with frequency above 0.0001, covering 99% to 99.2% of repertoires, were analysed. The TCS score was defined as F50 (clonal expansion) divided by E x V (chaos), with BLOSUM62-based TCRdist calculated between CDR3 peptides within each V-J. Welch's t-statistics and random forest reduced fewer than 550 V-J features to 13, which were used in a naive Bayes classifier (R e1071). The public reads were reanalyzed by TCRdb: fastp trimming at Q25, MiXCR alignment, in-frame beta chains only. When rows share a CDR3 protein, they turn into one entry using the most common DNA and genes. The V and J calls were determined by TCRdb, not by the authors. This sample gives hundreds of thousands of distinct CDR3 sequences in total; about a fifth of them show up just once. Approximately 30% of the sample comes from the top ten.

General findings and caveats noted by the study authors: No statistical method was used to set the sample size in advance, and investigators knew the group allocation. In validation, the model predicted progression to ophthalmopathy with around 71% sensitivity and around 72% specificity, a median of around six months before onset. Blood samples also contained most of the expanded thyroid clonotypes (frequency above 0.001), which suggests that blood repertoires may reflect thyroid immune responses. In cross-validation, a model built on a 13 V-J signature told ophthalmopathy apart from stable hyperthyroidism with approximately 90% sensitivity and roughly 83% specificity, and in testing the same model reached 80%/75%.

This clonotype was sampled from a man aged 25 to 45 with Graves' ophthalmopathy. The chain links TRBV20-1 with TRBJ2-7; 8 central nucleotides agree with TRBD2. Sequenced input: blood. The CDR3 region: CSTRSGGGVYEQYF. The nucleotide sequence is given as TGCAGTACTCGCTCGGGGGGGGGGGTCTACGAGCAGTACTTC.